This T cell receptor beta chain comes out of a study of cytomegalovirus exposure and HLA in healthy donors. Note on this clone: Its antigen remains unknown.

All the people who gave samples were healthy bone marrow donors. V was clipped by 3 bases and J by 2 bases; unmatched bases: 4. The CDR3 is 15 residues long. CDR1 is SGHTS and CDR2 is YDEGEE in the germline V gene. Study findings and constraints: Reports credit the classifier with highly specific, highly sensitive diagnosis of cytomegalovirus status. In a later analysis, parvovirus B19, influenza, CMV and Epstein-Barr virus appeared linked to several top co-occurrence clusters.

60 Vbeta and 13 Jbeta primers were used in PCR. As handled by the study authors: Later reanalysis found approximately 80 million unique TCR beta chains, roughly 9.9 million of them shared. Profiled with immunoSEQ multiplex PCR; TCRdb holds only in-frame clones, not every one. Clone size and V and J calls were adopted from that table, with D and trimming inferred from the DNA. The repertoire holds roughly 170,000 clones, with approximately 85% as singletons. Sequenced input: PBMCs. The clonotype was recovered from a girl between 5 and 17 years old in good health and CMV-seropositive. V and J are TRBV5-8 and TRBJ2-3; 9 bases line up with TRBD1. CDR3 residues: CASSSGQGHTDTQYF. CDR3 nucleotides: TGTGCCAGCAGCTCAGGACAGGGGCACACAGATACGCAGTATTTT.